These 22 T cell receptor beta chains were all obtained from the same sample, sequenced in a study of a mutant IDH1 vaccine in newly diagnosed glioma. Time point: week 35, safety follow-up. Vaccination comprised doses that each held 300 ug of mutant IDH1 20-mer peptide, plus topical imiquimod. Libraries were prepared by immunoSEQ multiplex PCR; TCRdb keeps only in-frame clonotypes and omits some of them. Counted here are roughly 26,000 clones, 75% to 90% occurring once; the ten biggest clones make up around 31%. The antigens these receptors bind are not known. The material was PBMCs, obtained from a glioma patient whose treatment included an IDH1 peptide vaccine. These receptors originate from a man aged 25-45 years with glioma.

This sequence joins TRBV6-6 and TRBJ1-5; 8 bases are shared with TRBD1. The CDR3 sequence is 14 residues long. Unmatched junction bases numbered 6, after V lost 7 bases and J lost 4 bases. Germline V gene data show CDR1 as MNHNY and CDR2 as SVGAGI (reference sequence). CDR3 in DNA: TGTGCCAGCAACCGTAGACAGGGGAATCAGCCCCAGCATTTT. Protein product: CASNRRQGNQPQHF.

This clone has a single count. The chain uses TRBV5-4 and TRBJ2-5, with 7 bases aligning to TRBD1. CDR3 size: 15 residues. Germline CDR1 reads SGHNT; CDR2 reads YYREEE (reference sequence). With 4 bases clipped from V and 0 bases from J, the junction kept 6 bases outside the gene matches. The CDR3 DNA reads as TGTGCCAGCAGCCCGCGGACAGGAAACCAAGAGACCCAGTACTTC. It specifies CASSPRTGNQETQYF.

The chain is built from TRBV6-5 and TRBJ2-7; the D is unclear. The germline V gene encodes CDR1 MNHEY and CDR2 SVGAGI. The V and J ends lost 8 bases and 7 bases respectively, with 15 bases between them. This CDR3 contains 12 residues. The chain's CDR3 is CASRSGLWEQYF. The CDR3, as DNA: TGTGCCAGCCGTTCGGGCCTTTGGGAGCAGTACTTC.

The rearrangement joins TRBV18 to TRBJ2-3, with 13 bases fitting TRBD2. V gave up 2 bases and J gave up 0 bases; unmatched junction bases: 8. The CDR3 contains 19 residues. The germline gives CDR1 KGHSH, CDR2 LQKENI. The CDR3 nucleotides read TGTGCCAGCTCACCAGTCGGGACTAGCGGGGAGCCTAGCACAGATACGCAGTATTTT. As protein: CASSPVGTSGEPSTDTQYF.

The sample holds a few counts of this clone. The chain couples TRBV15 to TRBJ1-5; TRBD1 is a possible D gene (5 bases). The CDR3 is made up of 13 amino acids. Germline V CDR1 and CDR2: LNHNV, YYDKDF (reference sequence). The ends were cut back, 3 bases at V and 6 bases at J, with 9 bases in the middle. The CDR3 DNA reads as TGTGCCACCAGCAGCCCGGGGGTTCAGCCCCAGCATTTT. This encodes CATSSPGVQPQHF.

The chain combines TRBV5-1 with TRBJ2-7, with TRBD1 matching 8 bases. Per germline, CDR1 SGHRS and CDR2 YFSETQ. The CDR3 contains 17 residues. Trimming cost V 3 bases and J 2 bases; bases outside gene matches: 13. This CDR3 is CASSSLAPGQGTYEQYF. The CDR3 region has the DNA TGCGCCAGCAGCTCCTTGGCCCCAGGACAGGGAACCTACGAGCAGTACTTC.

This clone was seen a single time. The chain links TRBV5-1 to TRBJ2-3; D tentatively fits TRBD1 or TRBD2 (5 bases each). Trimming cost V 4 bases and J 6 bases, with 9 bases left between them. Germline loops: CDR1 SGHRS, CDR2 YFSETQ. The CDR3 runs to 12 residues. The CDR3 here is CASSIGTDTQYF. For the CDR3, the DNA is TGCGCCAGCAGCATAGGGACGGATACGCAGTATTTT.

The chain recombines TRBV14 with TRBJ1-5; the D is unclear. Per the germline V gene, CDR1 is SGHDN and CDR2 is FVKESK. The CDR3 consists of 16 residues. With 2 bases removed from V and 4 bases from J, the gap between germline ends came to 15 bases. The CDR3, as DNA: TGTGCCAGCAGCCAACCTCACTCGAACGAAAATCAGCCCCAGCATTTT. This encodes CASSQPHSNENQPQHF.

The chain employs TRBV5-1 and TRBJ1-3; 11 nucleotides match TRBD1. The V and J ends lost 4 bases and 1 base, in that order; junction bases with no gene match: 1. Germline V CDR1 and CDR2: SGHRS, YFSETQ. The CDR3 extends over 15 amino acids. The CDR3 sequence is CASSRDRGSGNTIYF. DNA of the CDR3: TGCGCCAGCAGCCGGGACAGGGGGTCTGGAAACACCATATATTTT.

This sequence joins TRBV4-1 and TRBJ2-7; 12 nucleotides match TRBD1. Germline V gives CDR1 MGHRA, CDR2 YSYEKL. The CDR3 extends over 15 amino acids. The trim removed 4 bases at V and 4 bases at J, leaving 5 bases unmatched. This CDR3 is CASSLGTGGIYEQYF. The CDR3 region has the DNA TGCGCCAGCAGCCTCGGGACAGGGGGCATATACGAGCAGTACTTC.

V and J are TRBV2 and TRBJ1-2, with unresolved D. Between the trimmed V and J ends, which lost 6 bases and 6 bases, there was a span of 8 bases. This CDR3 has 11 amino acids. Germline CDR1 reads SNHLY; CDR2 reads FYNNEI. The CDR3 loop reads CASRGWDGYTF. The CDR3 DNA sequence: TGTGCCAGCAGGGGGTGGGATGGCTACACCTTC. Drawing the rest from reference TRBV2 and TRBJ1-2, the complete variable domain is EPEVTQTPSHQVTQMGQEVILRCVPISNHLYFYWYRQILGQKVEFLVSFYNNEISEKSEIFDDQFSVERPDGSNFTLKIRSTKLEDSAMYFCASRGWDGYTFGSGTRLTVV.

This clone has more than one count but fewer than ten. The genes are TRBV30 and TRBJ1-5, with D unresolved. This CDR3 region has 13 residues. The V end lost 2 bases, the J end lost 0 bases, and 5 bases lay between the germline ends. In germline, CDR1 is GTSNPN, CDR2 SVGIG (reference sequence). CDR3 nucleotides: TGTGCCTGGAGTATGGATAGCAATCAGCCCCAGCATTTT. Its translation is CAWSMDSNQPQHF.

The gene calls are TRBV28 and TRBJ1-1; D uncertain. Germline V gives CDR1 MDHEN, CDR2 SYDVKM. CDR3 size: 11 residues. V lost 8 bases to trimming and J lost 8 bases, with 12 bases between them. In nucleotides, the CDR3 is TGTGCCAGCCGATTACTGGCCGAAGCTTTCTTT. Amino acids: CASRLLAEAFF.

This clone was detected once. This chain uses TRBV19 with TRBJ1-2; tentatively, D is TRBD1 (5 bases). The CDR3 spans 13 residues. Germline V gene lookup returns CDR1 LNHDA and CDR2 SQIVND (reference sequence). The V end was cut by 6 bases, the J end by 4 bases, with 12 bases between. The CDR3 region is CASSHGQSYGYTF. CDR3 sequence (DNA): TGTGCCAGTAGCCACGGACAAAGCTATGGCTACACCTTC.

The chain links TRBV12-5 to TRBJ2-1; TRBD1 aligns across 7 bases. Germline CDR1 is LGHNT and CDR2 is FRNRAP. V shed 5 bases, J shed 3 bases, and the junction held 7 bases outside the gene matches. This CDR3 is built from 15 residues. The CDR3: CASGLGTADYNEQFF. The CDR3 DNA reads as TGTGCTAGTGGTCTCGGGACAGCCGACTACAATGAGCAGTTCTTC.

This clone was seen only a few times. The rearrangement links TRBV6-5 to TRBJ2-3; weak D call: TRBD2 (6 bases). The length of the CDR3 is 15 residues. From germline, CDR1 is MNHEY and CDR2 SVGAGI. The V and J ends lost 5 bases and 2 bases respectively, with 14 bases between them. CDR3 residues: CASSPWAGITDTQYF. In DNA form, the CDR3 reads TGTGCCAGCAGTCCGTGGGCGGGGATCACAGATACGCAGTATTTT.

This rearrangement joins TRBV2 to TRBJ2-3, with D perhaps matching TRBD1 (5 bases). The CDR3 length is 16 residues. V gave up 4 bases and J gave up 5 bases, with 19 bases separating them. Germline V gene lookup returns CDR1 SNHLY and CDR2 FYNNEI. CDR3: CASSARLPQGGDTQYF. The CDR3 DNA follows: TGTGCCAGCAGTGCTAGGCTACCTCAGGGTGGAGATACGCAGTATTTT.

The J gene is TRBJ1-2, the V gene TRBV7-9; D is unresolved. Germline V gene lookup returns CDR1 SEHNR and CDR2 FQNEAQ (reference sequence). V gave up 3 bases and J gave up 5 bases, with 7 bases separating them. The CDR3 length is 12 residues. The CDR3 loop reads CASSFAGYGYTF. The DNA of the CDR3 is TGTGCCAGCAGCTTCGCCGGGTATGGCTACACCTTC.

J is TRBJ1-5 and V is TRBV19; D is unresolved. This CDR3 is 15 amino acids long. The V end lost 4 bases, the J end lost 0 bases, and 10 bases lay between the germline ends. The germline V gene has CDR1 LNHDA and CDR2 SQIVND (reference sequence). This CDR3 reads CASSKTPYSNQPQHF. The CDR3 DNA is TGTGCCAGTAGTAAAACCCCCTATAGCAATCAGCCCCAGCATTTT. Full variable domain (outside the CDR3, taken from reference TRBV19 and TRBJ1-5): DGGITQSPKYLFRKEGQNVTLSCEQNLNHDAMYWYRQDPGQGLRLIYYSQIVNDFQKGDIAEGYSVSREKKESFPLTVTSAQKNPTAFYLCASSKTPYSNQPQHFGDGTRLSIL.

The chain carries TRBV30 and TRBJ1-1; possibly TRBD1 for D (6 bases). Trimming shortened V by 4 bases and J by 7 bases, and 10 bases separated the two germline ends. Germline V lookup: CDR1 GTSNPN, CDR2 SVGIG (reference sequence). The CDR3 runs 11 residues. CDR3 DNA: TGTGCCTGGAAAAACAGGGATGAAGCTTTCTTT. It yields the protein CAWKNRDEAFF. Looking up the rest from reference TRBV30 and TRBJ1-1 gives the full variable domain: SQTIHQWPATLVQPVGSPLSLECTVEGTSNPNLYWYRQAAGRGLQLLFYSVGIGQISSEVPQNLSASRPQDRQFILSSKKLLLSDSGFYLCAWKNRDEAFFGQGTRLTVV.

V and J are TRBV29-1 and TRBJ1-2; perhaps TRBD1 as D (6 bases). V lost 2 bases and J 4 bases, leaving 14 bases between the germline ends. This CDR3 comprises 14 residues. In germline, CDR1 is SQVTM, CDR2 ANQGSEA. CDR3 protein: CSVERGARGYGYTF. The CDR3 DNA follows: TGCAGCGTTGAAAGGGGGGCGCGGGGCTATGGCTACACCTTC.

This clone was seen once. The chain is built from TRBV5-1 and TRBJ1-1; D remains ambiguous. The ends were cut back, 5 bases at V and 1 base at J, with 9 bases in the middle. This CDR3 is 13 amino acids long. Germline lookup yields CDR1 SGHRS and CDR2 YFSETQ. CDR3 DNA sequence: TGCGCCAGCAGTTGGGGATCGAACACTGAAGCTTTCTTT. As protein: CASSWGSNTEAFF.